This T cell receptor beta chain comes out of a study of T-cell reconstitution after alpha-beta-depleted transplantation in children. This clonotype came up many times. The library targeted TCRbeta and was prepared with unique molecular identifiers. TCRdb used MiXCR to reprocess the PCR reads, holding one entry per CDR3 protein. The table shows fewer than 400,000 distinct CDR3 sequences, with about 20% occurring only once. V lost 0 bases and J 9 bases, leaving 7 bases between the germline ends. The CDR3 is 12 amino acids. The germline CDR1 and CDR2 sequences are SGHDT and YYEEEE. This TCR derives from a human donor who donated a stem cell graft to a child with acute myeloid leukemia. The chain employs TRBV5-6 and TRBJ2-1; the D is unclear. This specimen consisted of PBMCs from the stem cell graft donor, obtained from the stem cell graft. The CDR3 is CASSLGPPEQFF. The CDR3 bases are TGTGCCAGCAGCTTGGGTCCACCTGAGCAGTTCTTC.